This entry lists 29 T cell receptor beta chains sequenced from one sample in a study of T cell repertoires in cytomegalovirus infection. MiXCR was run by TCRdb on the reads, yielding one entry per CDR3 protein. Counted here are 150,000 to 190,000 distinct CDR3 sequences, around 22% occurring once; the ten biggest clones make up over 9.5%. Sequenced sample: PBMCs. All receptors come from a human donor in good health (CMV status not recorded). Some clones in this sample may be carry-over from other donors' samples.

This clonotype was observed a few times. The chain recombines TRBV18 with TRBJ1-2; D is uncertain. The CDR3 runs to 15 residues. From germline, CDR1 is KGHSH and CDR2 LQKENI. Between the trimmed V and J ends, which lost 0 bases and 6 bases, there was a span of 14 bases. In nucleotides, the CDR3 is TGTGCCAGCTCACCACCTTCGCAGGCGTCGGATGGCTACACCTTC. Amino acids: CASSPPSQASDGYTF.

The genes are TRBV5-1 and TRBJ1-1; D unclear. The CDR3 loop spans 14 amino acids. Germline loops: CDR1 SGHRS, CDR2 YFSETQ. Trimming removed 7 bases from V and 0 bases from J, with 13 bases in between. The CDR3 nucleotides are TGCGCCAGCTCCCCCGGAAATTTGAACACTGAAGCTTTCTTT. This sequence encodes CASSPGNLNTEAFF.

In this sample, this clonotype turned up a few times. J is TRBJ2-7 and V is TRBV14; a weak D match, TRBD2 (7 bases). V dropped 1 base and J dropped 0 bases, with 10 bases sitting between them. The CDR3 covers 15 residues. The germline CDR1 and CDR2 sequences are SGHDN and FVKESK. The CDR3 here is CASSQAGGFSYEQYF. Written as DNA, the CDR3 is TGTGCCAGCAGCCAAGCGGGGGGCTTCTCCTACGAGCAGTACTTC.

This clonotype was detected ten times or more. This rearrangement joins TRBV11-1 to TRBJ2-7, with D unclear. With 3 bases removed from V and 0 bases from J, the gap between germline ends came to 6 bases. CDR3 length: 13 amino acids. Germline V gives CDR1 SGHAT, CDR2 FQDESV (reference sequence). The CDR3 sequence is CASSLRSSYEQYF. CDR3 in DNA: TGTGCCAGCAGCTTGAGGAGCTCCTACGAGCAGTACTTC.

Concerning this clonotype: A read error may explain this, as a much larger clone is one base away. The CDR3 region is CTSSQRVVWDTQYF. The CDR3 nucleotides read TGTACCAGCAGTCAAAGGGTAGTATGGGATACGCAGTATTTT. This sequence joins TRBV12-3 or TRBV12-4 and TRBJ2-3, with D unresolved. This CDR3 has 14 amino acids.

This clonotype showed up just a few times. The CDR3 here is CSAPKGVDTIYF. Written as DNA, the CDR3 is TGCAGTGCGCCGAAGGGGGTCGACACCATATATTTT. The V call is TRBV20-1, the J call TRBJ1-3; D possibly corresponds to TRBD1 (6 bases). The CDR3 is made up of 12 amino acids. CDR1 and CDR2 (germline): DFQATT, SNEGSKA (reference sequence). Trimming pared 6 bases from V and 8 bases from J, leaving 14 bases between.

The V call is TRBV5-1, the J call TRBJ2-2; maybe TRBD1 (6 bases). From germline, CDR1 is SGHRS and CDR2 YFSETQ. Trimming stripped 5 bases from V and 7 bases from J, with 9 bases between. The CDR3 spans 12 residues. The DNA of the CDR3 is TGCGCCAGCAGTACAGGGATCGGGGAGCTGTTTTTT. Translating it yields CASSTGIGELFF. The variable domain in full, with the rest retrieved from reference TRBV5-1 and TRBJ2-2, is KAGVTQTPRYLIKTRGQQVTLSCSPISGHRSVSWYQQTPGQGLQFLFEYFSETQRNKGNFPGRFSGRQFSNSRSEMNVSTLELGDSALYLCASSTGIGELFFGEGSRLTVL.

This clonotype was seen many times. This rearrangement joins TRBV7-6 to TRBJ2-7; the D gene is possibly TRBD1 (5 bases). CDR1 and CDR2 (germline): SGHVS, FNYEAQ. V lost 1 base and J 2 bases, leaving 12 bases between the germline ends. The CDR3 totals 15 residues. The CDR3 DNA reads as TGTGCCAGCAGCTTAGGGGGTCAGGGCGCCTACGAGCAGTACTTC. Translation: CASSLGGQGAYEQYF.

The chain couples TRBV6-5 to TRBJ2-7; the D gene is possibly TRBD1 (5 bases). Deletions cut 6 bases from V and 0 bases from J, with 12 bases between. Germline CDR1 reads MNHEY; CDR2 reads SVGAGI. The CDR3 loop spans 14 amino acids. In DNA form, the CDR3 reads TGTGCCAGCAGAATGACAGTAGGCTCCTACGAGCAGTACTTC. This encodes CASRMTVGSYEQYF.

The J gene is TRBJ2-5, the V gene TRBV5-1, with D unresolved. The CDR3 is 13 amino acids. V gave up 4 bases and J gave up 5 bases, with 12 bases separating them. Germline-derived CDR1 and CDR2 are SGHRS and YFSETQ. CDR3 nucleotide sequence: TGCGCCAGCAGCCGGCCCCAGGACGAGACCCAGTACTTC. Translation gives CASSRPQDETQYF.

In this sample, this clonotype turned up a few times. This rearrangement joins TRBV2 to TRBJ2-5; 8 bases are shared with TRBD1. This CDR3 has 14 amino acids. Per germline, CDR1 SNHLY and CDR2 FYNNEI. V trimming: 7 bases; J trimming: 5 bases; junction bases outside the gene matches: 9. CDR3 in amino acids: CASTGQGDMETQYF. The CDR3 DNA is TGTGCCAGCACTGGACAGGGCGATATGGAGACCCAGTACTTC.

This clonotype was seen repeatedly, ten times or more. The V call is TRBV10-3, the J call TRBJ1-1; perhaps TRBD1 as D (5 bases). The CDR3 totals 14 residues. The V gene's germline CDR1 is ENHRY and CDR2 SYGVKD. Trimming shortened V by 10 bases and J by 4 bases, and 19 bases separated the two germline ends. The CDR3 protein is CATVAGPLGTEAFF. CDR3 bases: TGTGCCACCGTCGCGGGACCGCTGGGCACTGAAGCTTTCTTT.

A few counts support this clonotype. This chain joins TRBV6-1 and TRBJ1-6, with 7 bases aligning to TRBD1. V lost 6 bases, J lost 9 bases, and 8 bases stayed unmatched. Germline-derived CDR1 and CDR2 are MNHNS and SASEGT. This CDR3 comprises 14 residues. CDR3 sequence: CASRPDREISPLHF. The CDR3 bases are TGTGCCAGCAGGCCCGACAGGGAAATTTCACCCCTCCACTTT.

The chain links TRBV20-1 to TRBJ1-4; D is uncertain. Trimming stripped 7 bases from V and 4 bases from J, with 13 bases between. The CDR3 has 13 residues. CDR1 DFQATT and CDR2 SNEGSKA come from the germline V gene (reference sequence). The CDR3 spells CSVDTEGNEKLFF. The CDR3, as DNA: TGCAGTGTCGATACGGAGGGTAATGAAAAACTGTTTTTT.

This chain joins TRBV20-1 and TRBJ2-7; tentative D call: TRBD1 (6 bases). With 3 bases removed from V and 2 bases from J, the gap between germline ends came to 11 bases. Germline V gives CDR1 DFQATT, CDR2 SNEGSKA (reference sequence). The CDR3 is made up of 13 amino acids. This CDR3 is CSASDRHTYEQYF. The DNA of the CDR3 is TGCAGTGCTAGCGACAGGCACACCTACGAGCAGTACTTC.

The chain combines TRBV11-1 with TRBJ1-4; 7 bases align to TRBD1. Unmatched junction bases numbered 4, after V lost 5 bases and J lost 7 bases. The V gene's germline CDR1 is SGHAT and CDR2 FQDESV (reference sequence). This CDR3 is 13 amino acids long. The DNA for the CDR3 is TGTGCCAGCAGCCTCGGGACAGCTGAAAAACTGTTTTTT. It codes for CASSLGTAEKLFF. Full variable domain (remainder filled in from reference TRBV11-1 and TRBJ1-4): EAEVAQSPRYKITEKSQAVAFWCDPISGHATLYWYRQILGQGPELLVQFQDESVVDDSQLPKDRFSAERLKGVDSTLKIQPAELGDSAMYLCASSLGTAEKLFFGSGTQLSVL.

The chain couples TRBV7-9 to TRBJ1-2; no reliable D call. Per the germline V gene, CDR1 is SEHNR and CDR2 is FQNEAQ (reference sequence). This CDR3 is built from 16 residues. Trimming pared 5 bases from V and 5 bases from J, leaving 21 bases between. CDR3 protein: CASSVGDQTRRYGYTF. CDR3 bases: TGTGCCAGCAGCGTCGGCGACCAGACCAGGAGATATGGCTACACCTTC.

This clonotype has a single count. This chain uses TRBV13 with TRBJ2-1, with 7 nucleotides matching TRBD2. CDR1 is PRHDT and CDR2 is FYEKMQ in the germline V gene (reference sequence). CDR3 length equals 16 residues. The V and J ends lost 3 bases and 4 bases, in that order; junction bases with no gene match: 9. DNA of the CDR3: TGTGCCAGCAGCTTCCCCGGGCTAGCGGCTTACAATGAGCAGTTCTTC. This codes for CASSFPGLAAYNEQFF. Complete variable domain (other parts from reference TRBV13 and TRBJ2-1): AAGVIQSPRHLIKEKRETATLKCYPIPRHDTVYWYQQGPGQDPQFLISFYEKMQSDKGSIPDRFSAQQFSDYHSELNMSSLELGDSALYFCASSFPGLAAYNEQFFGPGTRLTVL.

V is TRBV7-9 and J is TRBJ1-1, with 9 bases that match TRBD1. Germline V lookup: CDR1 SEHNR, CDR2 FQNEAQ (reference sequence). V lost 4 bases, J lost 5 bases, and 8 bases stayed unmatched. The CDR3 has 15 amino acids. Here the CDR3 DNA reads TGTGCCAGCAGCTCGGGGACAGGGAGAGGGACTGAAGCTTTCTTT. Its translation: CASSSGTGRGTEAFF.

V gene TRBV12-3 or TRBV12-4 combines with J gene TRBJ1-4, with D maybe TRBD1 (6 bases). The V end lost 4 bases, the J end lost 1 base, and 13 bases lay between the germline ends. The CDR3 runs to 16 residues. The CDR3 is CASSWGGGGTNEKLFF. CDR3 nucleotides: TGTGCCAGCAGTTGGGGGGGAGGGGGAACTAATGAAAAACTGTTTTTT.

This clonotype was detected only a few times. The chain recombines TRBV20-1 with TRBJ2-7; tentatively, D is TRBD2 (5 bases). V was cut by 7 bases and J by 2 bases, with 15 bases left in between. CDR3 length: 13 residues. Per germline, CDR1 DFQATT and CDR2 SNEGSKA (reference sequence). CDR3 region: CSVPGELTYEQYF. The DNA for the CDR3 is TGCAGTGTCCCCGGGGAGCTAACCTACGAGCAGTACTTC.

V and J are TRBV12-3 or TRBV12-4 and TRBJ1-3; the D is unclear. The CDR3 is 15 residues long. V lost 5 bases to trimming and J lost 2 bases, with 13 bases between them. The CDR3 region is CASSLIPDTGNTIYF. The CDR3 nucleotides are TGTGCCAGCAGTCTCATCCCGGATACTGGAAACACCATATATTTT.

The gene calls are TRBV20-1 and TRBJ1-1; the D gene is possibly TRBD1 (6 bases). The germline CDR1 and CDR2 sequences are DFQATT and SNEGSKA (reference sequence). The CDR3 loop spans 15 amino acids. The ends were cut back, 3 bases at V and 3 bases at J, with 17 bases in the middle. The CDR3 DNA is TGCAGTGCTAGGGGACCACAGGGAAGGGACACTGAAGCTTTCTTT. As protein: CSARGPQGRDTEAFF.

The V and J genes are TRBV29-1 and TRBJ2-3, with a possible D match to TRBD2 (5 bases). The length of the CDR3 is 12 residues. Trimming pared 5 bases from V and 6 bases from J, leaving 12 bases between. Germline V CDR1 and CDR2: SQVTM, ANQGSEA. The CDR3 sequence is CSVKGRGDTQYF. The CDR3 DNA sequence: TGCAGCGTTAAAGGGAGAGGGGATACGCAGTATTTT.

Ten or more counts support this clonotype. The V and J genes are TRBV7-2 and TRBJ2-5; possibly TRBD2 for D (6 bases). This CDR3 spans 13 amino acids. V was cut by 5 bases and J by 4 bases, with 11 bases left in between. Germline CDR1 is SGHTA and CDR2 is FQGNSA. The CDR3 DNA follows: TGTGCCAGCAGCAGGGACTTCGGAGAGACCCAGTACTTC. Its translation is CASSRDFGETQYF.

The gene calls are TRBV29-1 and TRBJ2-1; the match to TRBD1 covers 10 bases. The junction had 3 bases not matched to a gene; V was cut back by 6 bases and J by 4 bases. The CDR3 is 13 amino acids. The V gene's germline CDR1 is SQVTM and CDR2 ANQGSEA. The CDR3 here is CSVRTGGYNEQFF. The DNA of the CDR3 is TGCAGCGTCCGGACAGGGGGGTACAATGAGCAGTTCTTC.

There are a few counts of this clonotype. This rearrangement joins TRBV9 to TRBJ2-1; D not certain. Trimming pared 4 bases from V and 7 bases from J, leaving 12 bases between. Germline CDR1 SGDLS, CDR2 YYNGEE. The CDR3 has 13 residues. As DNA, the CDR3 is TGTGCCAGCAGCCCCCAGCTTGATAATGAGCAGTTCTTC. This translates into CASSPQLDNEQFF.

V gene TRBV28 combines with J gene TRBJ2-7; TRBD2 matches at 10 bases. CDR3 length: 15 residues. The ends lost 5 bases at V and 0 bases at J; junction bases unmatched: 4. CDR1 and CDR2 (germline): MDHEN, SYDVKM. CDR3 region: CASSLIAGGSYEQYF. The DNA of the CDR3 is TGTGCCAGCAGTCTCATAGCGGGAGGCTCCTACGAGCAGTACTTC.

In its sample, this clonotype was seen a few times. The V and J genes are TRBV6-6 and TRBJ2-7; TRBD1 might be the D (5 bases). There are 14 residues in the CDR3. V was clipped by 7 bases and J by 1 base, with 14 bases between them. Per the germline V gene, CDR1 is MNHNY and CDR2 is SVGAGI (reference sequence). CDR3 amino acids: CASISQANSYEQYF. As DNA, the CDR3 is TGTGCCAGCATTTCACAGGCGAATTCCTACGAGCAGTACTTC.